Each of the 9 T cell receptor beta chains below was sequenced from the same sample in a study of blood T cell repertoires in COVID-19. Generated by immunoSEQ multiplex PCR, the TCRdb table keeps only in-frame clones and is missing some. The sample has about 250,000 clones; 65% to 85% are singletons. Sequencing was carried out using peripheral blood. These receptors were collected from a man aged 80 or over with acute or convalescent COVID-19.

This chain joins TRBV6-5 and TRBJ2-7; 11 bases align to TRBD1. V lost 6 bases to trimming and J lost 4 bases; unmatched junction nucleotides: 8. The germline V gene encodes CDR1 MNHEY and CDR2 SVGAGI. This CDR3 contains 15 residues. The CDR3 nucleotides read TGTGCCAGCAGCTACGGGACAGGGGGACTATACGAGCAGTACTTC. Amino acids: CASSYGTGGLYEQYF.

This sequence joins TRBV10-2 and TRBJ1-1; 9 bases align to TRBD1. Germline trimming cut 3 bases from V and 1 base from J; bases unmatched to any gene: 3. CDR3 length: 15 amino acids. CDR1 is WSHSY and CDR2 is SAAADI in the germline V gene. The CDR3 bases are TGCGCCAGCAGTGATTGGGACAGGGCGAACACTGAAGCTTTCTTT. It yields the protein CASSDWDRANTEAFF.

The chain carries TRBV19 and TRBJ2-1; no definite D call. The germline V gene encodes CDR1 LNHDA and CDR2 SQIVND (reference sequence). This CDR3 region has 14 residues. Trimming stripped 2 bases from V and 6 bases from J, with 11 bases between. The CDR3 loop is CASSIPPPGNEQFF. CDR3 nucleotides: TGTGCCAGTAGTATACCCCCTCCGGGCAATGAGCAGTTCTTC.

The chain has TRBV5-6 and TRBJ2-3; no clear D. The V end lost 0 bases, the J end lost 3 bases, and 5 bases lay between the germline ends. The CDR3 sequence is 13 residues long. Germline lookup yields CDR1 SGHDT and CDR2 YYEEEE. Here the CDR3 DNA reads TGTGCCAGCAGCTTGGCCGGTACAGATACGCAGTATTTT. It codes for CASSLAGTDTQYF. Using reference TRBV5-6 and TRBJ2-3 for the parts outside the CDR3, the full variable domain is DAGVTQSPTHLIKTRGQQVTLRCSPKSGHDTVSWYQQALGQGPQFIFQYYEEEERQRGNFPDRFSGHQFPNYSSELNVNALLLGDSALYLCASSLAGTDTQYFGPGTRLTVL.

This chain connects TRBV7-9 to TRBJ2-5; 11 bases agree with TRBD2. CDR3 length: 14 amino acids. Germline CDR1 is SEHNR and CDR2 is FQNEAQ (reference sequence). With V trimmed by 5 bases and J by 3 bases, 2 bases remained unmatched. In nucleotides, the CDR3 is TGTGCCAGCAGCCGGGGACTAGCGGAAGAGACCCAGTACTTC. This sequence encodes CASSRGLAEETQYF.

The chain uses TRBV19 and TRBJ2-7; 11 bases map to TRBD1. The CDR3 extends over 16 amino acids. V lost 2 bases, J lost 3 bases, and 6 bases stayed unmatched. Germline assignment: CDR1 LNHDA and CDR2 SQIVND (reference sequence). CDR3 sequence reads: CASSIRGTGGNYEQYF. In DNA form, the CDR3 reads TGTGCCAGTAGTATAAGGGGGACAGGGGGAAACTACGAGCAGTACTTC. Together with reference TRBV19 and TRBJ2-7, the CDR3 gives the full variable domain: DGGITQSPKYLFRKEGQNVTLSCEQNLNHDAMYWYRQDPGQGLRLIYYSQIVNDFQKGDIAEGYSVSREKKESFPLTVTSAQKNPTAFYLCASSIRGTGGNYEQYFGPGTRLTVT.

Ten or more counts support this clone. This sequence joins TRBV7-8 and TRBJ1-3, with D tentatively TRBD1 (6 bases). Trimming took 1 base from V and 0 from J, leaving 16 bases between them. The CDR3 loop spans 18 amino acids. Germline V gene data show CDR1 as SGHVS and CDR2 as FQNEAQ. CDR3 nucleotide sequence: TGTGCCAGCAGCTTAGGGGGGCACACAAGGAGCTCTGGAAACACCATATATTTT. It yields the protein CASSLGGHTRSSGNTIYF.

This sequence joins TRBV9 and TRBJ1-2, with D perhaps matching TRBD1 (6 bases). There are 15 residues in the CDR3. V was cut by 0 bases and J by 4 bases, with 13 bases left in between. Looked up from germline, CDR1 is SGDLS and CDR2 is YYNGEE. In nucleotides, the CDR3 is TGTGCCAGCAGCGTAGGAGACAGGCCAGGCTATGGCTACACCTTC. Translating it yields CASSVGDRPGYGYTF.

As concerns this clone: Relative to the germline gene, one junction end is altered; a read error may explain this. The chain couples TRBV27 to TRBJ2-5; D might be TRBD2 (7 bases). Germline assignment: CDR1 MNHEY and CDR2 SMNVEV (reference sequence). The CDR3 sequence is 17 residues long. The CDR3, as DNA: TGTGCCAGCGCCCGGCAGAGAGGGGGGGGGCGGGAAGAGACCCTGTACTTC. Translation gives CASARQRGGGREETLYF.